This TCR beta chain was captured in a study of cytomegalovirus exposure and HLA in healthy donors. General study findings and limits: The authors enumerated roughly 160 TCR beta chains as linked to cytomegalovirus.

Concerning this clone: Its antigen is unknown.

Germline CDR1 reads MNHEY; CDR2 reads SMNVEV (reference sequence). The junction had 2 bases not matched to a gene; V was cut back by 5 bases and J by 0 bases. The length of the CDR3 is 15 residues. The PCR made use of 60 Vbeta and 13 Jbeta primers. Measured with immunoSEQ multiplex PCR; TCRdb has only the in-frame clones, and not every one. The sample comprises tens of thousands of clones, about 66% of which are singletons, and under 2.5% rests with the top ten. V gene TRBV27 combines with J gene TRBJ1-3; 9 nucleotides line up with TRBD1. The sequence was obtained from a young man in good health and CMV-seronegative. The material sequenced was PBMCs. The CDR3 nucleotides read TGTGCCAGCAGTCGGACAGGGGACTCTGGAAACACCATATATTTT. It yields the protein CASSRTGDSGNTIYF.